The clone carrying this T cell receptor (beta chain) showed up just once. Its antigen is unknown. The CDR3 is 14 residues long. Between the trimmed V and J ends, which lost 2 bases and 5 bases, there was a span of 10 bases. Preparation of the TCRbeta library involved a method that used unique molecular identifiers. TCRdb re-called the PCR reads through MiXCR, storing one row per CDR3 protein. The sample carries hundreds of thousands of distinct CDR3 sequences, about 11% recorded once. This entry is derived from a study of T-cell reconstitution after alpha-beta-depleted transplantation in children. Study-wide findings and caveats: Newly produced T cells mostly accounted for T-cell counts and diversity one year post-transplant. Expanded clones from the graft, numbering several hundred, reportedly supplied alpha-beta T cells about two months after transplant. Surviving thymic progenitors and recipient T cells were the source of high TCRbeta diversity at day 60 in some patients.

V is TRBV12-3 or TRBV12-4 and J is TRBJ2-1; D uncertain. The sequence was obtained from a child aged 2 to 10 with inherited bone marrow failure, due to receive a stem cell transplant. This specimen was PBMCs, taken before TCRalphabeta/CD19-depleted stem cell transplant. The CDR3 is CASSLRLTHNEQFF. The CDR3 nucleotides read TGTGCCAGCAGTTTACGGTTGACTCACAATGAGCAGTTCTTC.